Listed below are T cell receptor beta chains from one sample, sequenced in a study of blood T cell repertoires in COVID-19. The protocol was immunoSEQ multiplex PCR, while the TCRdb copy is restricted to in-frame clones and leaves out a portion. Counted here are about 90,000 clones, around nine tenths occurring once; the ten biggest clones make up 5% to 5.5%. Sequencing was performed on peripheral blood. These receptors originate from a man aged 50-59 years with acute or convalescent COVID-19. Both conserved end residues are part of each CDR3. The D gene is left open where the match is weak. Only some rows state a clone size, as once, few, many or a class for expanded clones.

V gene	clone size	J gene	D gene	CDR3 protein	CDR3 DNA
TRBV9	NA	TRBJ2-5	NA	CASSVEAGPTQYF	TGTGCCAGCAGCGTAGAGGCAGGGCCGACCCAGTACTTC
TRBV7-8	once	TRBJ1-2	NA	CASSFDSDGYTF	TGTGCCAGCAGCTTCGACAGTGATGGCTACACCTTC
TRBV11-3	NA	TRBJ2-5	TRBD2	CASSGSGRAQETQYF	TGTGCCAGCAGCGGTAGCGGGAGGGCCCAAGAGACCCAGTACTTC
TRBV30	NA	TRBJ2-1	NA	CAWSGNPYNEQFF	TGTGCCTGGAGCGGGAACCCCTACAATGAGCAGTTCTTC
TRBV7-9	NA	TRBJ2-1	NA	CASSFAQFNEQFF	TGTGCCAGCAGCTTTGCCCAGTTTAATGAGCAGTTCTTC
TRBV6-5	NA	TRBJ2-7	NA	CASSYRELDYEQYF	TGTGCCAGCAGTTACCGGGAACTAGACTACGAGCAGTACTTC
TRBV6-4	few	TRBJ2-2	NA	CASSGTANTGELFF	TGTGCCAGCAGTGGGACAGCGAACACCGGGGAGCTGTTTTTT
TRBV24-1	NA	TRBJ2-1	NA	CATSVSRSQGWNEQFF	TGTGCCACCAGCGTCAGTCGTAGCCAGGGTTGGAATGAGCAGTTCTTC
TRBV7-9	NA	TRBJ2-6	NA	CASSSNTFSGANVLTF	TGTGCCAGCAGCTCGAACACCTTCTCTGGGGCCAACGTCCTGACTTTC
TRBV24-1	NA	TRBJ1-2	NA	CATSDGDYGYTF	TGTGCCACCAGTGACGGGGACTATGGCTACACCTTC
TRBV10-3	NA	TRBJ1-2	NA	CAVNRDTANYGYTF	TGTGCCGTAAACCGGGACACCGCTAACTATGGCTACACCTTC
TRBV27	NA	TRBJ1-1	TRBD1	CASGTQGPLNTEAFF	TGTGCCAGCGGTACACAGGGGCCACTGAACACTGAAGCTTTCTTT
TRBV5-1	NA	TRBJ2-1	TRBD2	CASSSNPSGYQFF	TGCGCCAGCAGCTCAAATCCTAGCGGGTACCAGTTCTTC
TRBV5-1	NA	TRBJ1-5	NA	CASSLGPGAGNQPQHF	TGCGCCAGCAGCTTGGGCCCAGGGGCGGGCAATCAGCCCCAGCATTTT
TRBV28	NA	TRBJ2-5	NA	CASSSPNPEGLETQYF	TGTGCCAGCAGTTCCCCCAATCCGGAGGGGTTAGAGACCCAGTACTTC
TRBV30	NA	TRBJ1-3	NA	CAWRAGSSGNTIYF	TGTGCCTGGAGGGCGGGGAGCTCTGGAAACACCATATATTTT
TRBV10-2	once	TRBJ2-3	NA	CASRLVLRTDTQYF	TGCGCCAGTAGACTAGTTCTCCGCACAGATACGCAGTATTTT
TRBV9	NA	TRBJ1-5	NA	CASSVAVGDQPQHF	TGTGCCAGCAGCGTAGCGGTAGGAGATCAGCCCCAGCATTTT
TRBV15	NA	TRBJ2-4	NA	CATSRGGELAKNIQYF	TGTGCCACCAGCAGAGGGGGAGAGCTAGCCAAAAACATTCAGTACTTC
TRBV19	once	TRBJ2-5	TRBD1	CASRQGGETQYF	TGTGCCAGTCGACAGGGTGGCGAGACCCAGTACTTC
TRBV7-9	NA	TRBJ2-2	TRBD2	CASRSEVAGITGELFF	TGTGCCAGTCGGAGCGAGGTAGCGGGAATTACCGGGGAGCTGTTTTTT
TRBV3-1/TRBV3-2	once	TRBJ2-6	NA	CASSRGVIPTSGANVLTF	TGTGCCAGCAGCCGGGGGGTAATCCCCACTTCTGGGGCCAACGTCCTGACTTTC
TRBV12-3/TRBV12-4	NA	TRBJ1-3	NA	CASSPGFGTIYF	TGTGCCAGCAGTCCAGGGTTTGGCACCATATATTTT
TRBV18	NA	TRBJ1-4	NA	CASSPVDREGEKLFF	TGTGCCAGCTCACCAGTGGACCGGGAGGGGGAAAAACTGTTTTTT
TRBV10-2	NA	TRBJ2-7	TRBD1	CASRGTVSSYEQYF	TGCGCCAGCAGAGGGACAGTCAGTTCCTACGAGCAGTACTTC
TRBV7-2	NA	TRBJ1-4	NA	CASSPKPGTNEKLFF	TGTGCCAGCAGTCCTAAACCAGGAACTAATGAAAAACTGTTTTTT
TRBV12-5	NA	TRBJ2-1	NA	CASGAAGRNEQFF	TGTGCTAGTGGGGCAGCAGGGCGCAATGAGCAGTTCTTC
TRBV19	NA	TRBJ2-7	TRBD2	CASSIPLLAGGPGEQYF	TGTGCCAGTAGTATCCCTCTACTAGCGGGAGGTCCGGGTGAGCAGTACTTC
TRBV5-1	NA	TRBJ2-7	TRBD1	CASSLSLSADRGLEQYF	TGCGCCAGCAGCTTGAGCCTTTCTGCGGACAGGGGGCTCGAGCAGTACTTC
TRBV15	once	TRBJ2-1	TRBD1	CATSRLRDSGQFF	TGTGCCACCAGCAGACTTCGGGACAGTGGACAGTTCTTC
TRBV5-1	NA	TRBJ2-2	NA	CASSLDGGPGELFF	TGCGCCAGCAGCTTGGATGGGGGCCCCGGGGAGCTGTTTTTT
TRBV29-1	NA	TRBJ2-7	TRBD1	CSGSVGTDEDEQYF	TGCAGCGGGTCGGTAGGGACAGACGAGGACGAGCAGTACTTC
TRBV2	NA	TRBJ1-5	NA	CASSQDQARQPQHF	TGTGCCAGCAGTCAAGACCAAGCCCGTCAGCCCCAGCATTTT
TRBV7-9	NA	TRBJ2-5	NA	CASSSDRMGGQETQYF	TGTGCCAGCAGCTCCGACAGGATGGGAGGGCAAGAGACCCAGTACTTC
TRBV7-9	NA	TRBJ1-1	NA	CASSTPGQMNTEAFF	TGTGCCAGCAGCACCCCGGGACAAATGAACACTGAAGCTTTCTTT
TRBV7-2	NA	TRBJ1-2	NA	CASSLAPLQTLYGYTF	TGTGCCAGCAGCTTAGCCCCTTTACAGACGCTCTATGGCTACACCTTC
TRBV5-1	NA	TRBJ1-1	NA	CASRDSRETEAFF	TGCGCCAGCAGGGACAGTAGGGAGACTGAAGCTTTCTTT
TRBV6-2/TRBV6-3	NA	TRBJ2-7	TRBD2	CASSYSSSGSYEQYF	TGTGCCAGCAGTTACTCGTCTAGCGGGAGCTACGAGCAGTACTTC
TRBV5-4	NA	TRBJ1-2	NA	CASSSSQGANYGYTF	TGTGCCAGCAGCTCGTCACAGGGAGCTAACTATGGCTACACCTTC
TRBV19	NA	TRBJ2-5	TRBD2	CASGTKPYF	TGTGCCAGCGGGACTAAGCCGTACTTC
TRBV5-1	NA	TRBJ2-7	TRBD1	CASSSVRDRGHEQYF	TGCGCCAGCAGCTCCGTGAGGGACAGGGGTCACGAGCAGTACTTC
TRBV30	NA	TRBJ2-4	TRBD2	CAWTGTRFKNIQYF	TGTGCCTGGACCGGGACTAGATTCAAAAACATTCAGTACTTC